This T cell receptor beta chain was recovered during a study of identical twins. TCRdb processed the 5' RACE reads anew with MiXCR; each CDR3 protein has one entry. The table shows fewer than 800,000 distinct CDR3 sequences, with roughly 6.6% occurring only once. Trimming left V 4 bases short and J 6 bases short, with 13 bases between. Germline CDR1 SGHKS, CDR2 YYEKEE (reference sequence). This CDR3 is built from 14 residues. The sample also formed part of further work on yellow fever vaccine responses in identical twins.

The sequence came from a woman aged 18-29 years in good health. Specimen: PBMCs. The chain combines TRBV5-5 with TRBJ1-4; D call uncertain. As DNA, the CDR3 is TGTGCCAGCAGCGCCTGGCCTATGGATGAAAAACTGTTTTTT. Its protein product is CASSAWPMDEKLFF.